This T cell receptor beta chain was recovered during a study of blood T cell repertoires in COVID-19. Study-level information: Samples of COVID-19 (acute and convalescent) were obtained from the United States, Italy and Spain.

TCRdb keeps only in-frame clones here, not all; method: immunoSEQ multiplex PCR. There are under 150,000 clones in the sample; about four fifths occur only once, and roughly a fifth lies in the top ten. V lost 8 bases to trimming and J lost 1 base, with 14 bases between them. From germline, CDR1 is ENHRY and CDR2 SYGVKD. CDR3 length: 14 residues. This sequence joins TRBV10-3 and TRBJ1-1; D unclear. This TCR derives from an elderly man with acute or convalescent COVID-19. The sample consisted of peripheral blood. This chain's CDR3 is CAIRQAKENTEAFF. CDR3 bases: TGTGCCATCCGTCAGGCCAAAGAGAACACTGAAGCTTTCTTT.